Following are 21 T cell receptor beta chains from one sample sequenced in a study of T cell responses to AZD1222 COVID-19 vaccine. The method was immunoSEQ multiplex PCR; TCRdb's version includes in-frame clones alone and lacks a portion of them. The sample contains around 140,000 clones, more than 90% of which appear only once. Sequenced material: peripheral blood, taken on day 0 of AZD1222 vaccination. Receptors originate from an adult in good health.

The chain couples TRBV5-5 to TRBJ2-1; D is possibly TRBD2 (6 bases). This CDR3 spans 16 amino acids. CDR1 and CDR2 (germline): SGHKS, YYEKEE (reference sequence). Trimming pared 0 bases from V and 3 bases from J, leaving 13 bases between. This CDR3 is CASSLEGVSGYNEQFF. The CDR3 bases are TGTGCCAGCAGCTTGGAAGGGGTTAGCGGCTACAATGAGCAGTTCTTC.

In DNA form, the CDR3 reads TGTGCCAGCAGTTACTCTCGCAATCAGCCCCAGCATTTT. Translating gives CASSYSRNQPQHF. The V gene is TRBV6-5, the J gene TRBJ1-5; D not certain. The CDR3 is made up of 13 amino acids. Per the germline V gene, CDR1 is MNHEY and CDR2 is SVGAGI. The V and J ends lost 0 bases and 2 bases respectively, with 2 bases between them.

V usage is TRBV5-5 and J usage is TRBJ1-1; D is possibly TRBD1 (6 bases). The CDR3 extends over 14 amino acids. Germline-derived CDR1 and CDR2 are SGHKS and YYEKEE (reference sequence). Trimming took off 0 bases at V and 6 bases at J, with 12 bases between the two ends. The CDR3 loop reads CASSLGAGDAEAFF. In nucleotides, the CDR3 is TGTGCCAGCAGCTTGGGGGCAGGGGACGCTGAAGCTTTCTTT.

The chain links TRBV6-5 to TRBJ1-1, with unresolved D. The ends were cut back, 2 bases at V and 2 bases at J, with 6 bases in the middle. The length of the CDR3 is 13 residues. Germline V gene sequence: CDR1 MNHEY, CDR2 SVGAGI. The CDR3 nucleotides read TGTGCCAGCAGTTACAACACAAACACTGAAGCTTTCTTT. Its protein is CASSYNTNTEAFF.

The CDR3 loop is CASSDGGLAGVTTDTQYF. CDR3 DNA sequence: TGTGCCAGCAGTGACGGGGGACTAGCGGGAGTAACCACAGATACGCAGTATTTT. The gene calls are TRBV6-4 and TRBJ2-3; 14 nucleotides agree with TRBD2. V was pared by 2 bases and J by 2 bases, with 6 bases of the junction left unmatched. Germline loops: CDR1 MRHNA, CDR2 SNTAGT. CDR3 length equals 18 residues.

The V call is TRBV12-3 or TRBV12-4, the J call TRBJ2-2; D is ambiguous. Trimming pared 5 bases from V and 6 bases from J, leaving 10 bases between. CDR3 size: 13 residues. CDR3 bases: TGTGCCAGCAGTGGAAGGGTGGCCGGGGAGCTGTTTTTT. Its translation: CASSGRVAGELFF.

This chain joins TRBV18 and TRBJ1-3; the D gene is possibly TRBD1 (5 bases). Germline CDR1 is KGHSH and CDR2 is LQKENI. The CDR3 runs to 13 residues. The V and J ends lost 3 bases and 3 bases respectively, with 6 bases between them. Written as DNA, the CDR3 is TGTGCCAGCTCACCGAGGGGTGGAAACACCATATATTTT. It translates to CASSPRGGNTIYF.

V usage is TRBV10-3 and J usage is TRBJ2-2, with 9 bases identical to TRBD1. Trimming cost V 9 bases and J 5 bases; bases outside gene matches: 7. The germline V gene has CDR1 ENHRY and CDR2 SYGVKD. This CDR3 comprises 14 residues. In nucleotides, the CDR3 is TGTGCCATGTCCGGGACAGGGAAGACCGGGGAGCTGTTTTTT. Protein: CAMSGTGKTGELFF.

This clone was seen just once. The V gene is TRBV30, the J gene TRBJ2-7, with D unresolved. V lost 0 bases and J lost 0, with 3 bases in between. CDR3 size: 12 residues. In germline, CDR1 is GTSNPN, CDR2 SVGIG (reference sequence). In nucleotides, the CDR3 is TGTGCCTGGAGTGTTGGCTCCTACGAGCAGTACTTC. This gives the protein CAWSVGSYEQYF.

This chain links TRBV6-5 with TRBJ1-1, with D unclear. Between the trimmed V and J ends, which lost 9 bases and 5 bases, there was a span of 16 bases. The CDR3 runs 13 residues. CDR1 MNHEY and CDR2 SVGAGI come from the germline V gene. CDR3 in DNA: TGTGCCAGTAAATATTCGACGGGAACTGAAGCTTTCTTT. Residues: CASKYSTGTEAFF.

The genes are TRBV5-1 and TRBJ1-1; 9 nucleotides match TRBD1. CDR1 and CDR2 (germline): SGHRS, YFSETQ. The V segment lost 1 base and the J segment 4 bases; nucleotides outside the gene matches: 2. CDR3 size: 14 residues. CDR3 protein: CASSLLTGGTEAFF. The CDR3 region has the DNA TGCGCCAGCAGCTTGCTGACAGGGGGCACTGAAGCTTTCTTT.

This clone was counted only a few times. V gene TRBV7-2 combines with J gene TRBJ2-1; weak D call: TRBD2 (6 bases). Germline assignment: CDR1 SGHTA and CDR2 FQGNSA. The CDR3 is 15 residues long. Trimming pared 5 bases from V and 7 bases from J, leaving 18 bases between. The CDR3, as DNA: TGTGCCAGCAGCACCCAAGGGACTCCGATAAATGAGCAGTTCTTC. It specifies CASSTQGTPINEQFF.

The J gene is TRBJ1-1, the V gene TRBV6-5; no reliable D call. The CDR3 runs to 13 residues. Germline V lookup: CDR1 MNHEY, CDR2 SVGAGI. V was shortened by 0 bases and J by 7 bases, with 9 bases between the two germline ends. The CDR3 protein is CASSYSVLDEAFF. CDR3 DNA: TGTGCCAGCAGTTACTCGGTACTTGATGAAGCTTTCTTT.

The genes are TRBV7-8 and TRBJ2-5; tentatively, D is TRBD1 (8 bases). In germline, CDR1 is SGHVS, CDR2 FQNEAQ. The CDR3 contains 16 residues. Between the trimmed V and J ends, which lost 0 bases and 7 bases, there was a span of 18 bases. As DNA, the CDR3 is TGTGCCAGCAGCTTAGCCACAGGGGGAGGGCCACGGACCCAGTACTTC. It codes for CASSLATGGGPRTQYF. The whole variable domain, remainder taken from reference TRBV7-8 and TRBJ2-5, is GAGVSQSPRYKVAKRGQDVALRCDPISGHVSLFWYQQALGQGPEFLTYFQNEAQLDKSGLPSDRFFAERPEGSVSTLKIQRTQQEDSAVYLCASSLATGGGPRTQYFGPGTRLLVL.

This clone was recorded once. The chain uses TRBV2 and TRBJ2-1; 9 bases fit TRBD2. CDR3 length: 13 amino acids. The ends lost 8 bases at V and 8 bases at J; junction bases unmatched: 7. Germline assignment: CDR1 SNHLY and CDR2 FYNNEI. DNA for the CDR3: TGTGCCAGCGGGCGGGAGGGCCTTGATGAGCAGTTCTTC. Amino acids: CASGREGLDEQFF.

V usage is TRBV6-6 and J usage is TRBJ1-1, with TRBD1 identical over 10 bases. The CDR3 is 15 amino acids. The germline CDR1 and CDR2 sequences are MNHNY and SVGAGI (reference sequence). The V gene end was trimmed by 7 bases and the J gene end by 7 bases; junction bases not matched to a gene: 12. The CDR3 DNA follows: TGTGCCAGCACCCTAGACAGGGGGCTCTCCGATGAAGCTTTCTTT. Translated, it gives CASTLDRGLSDEAFF.

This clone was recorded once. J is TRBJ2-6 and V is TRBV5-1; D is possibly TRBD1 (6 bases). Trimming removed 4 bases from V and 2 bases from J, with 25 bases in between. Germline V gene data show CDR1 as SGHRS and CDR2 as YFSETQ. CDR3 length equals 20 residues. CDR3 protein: CASSHTLPGQRLAGANVLTF. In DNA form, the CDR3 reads TGCGCCAGCAGCCACACCCTACCGGGACAACGGCTGGCTGGGGCCAACGTCCTGACTTTC.

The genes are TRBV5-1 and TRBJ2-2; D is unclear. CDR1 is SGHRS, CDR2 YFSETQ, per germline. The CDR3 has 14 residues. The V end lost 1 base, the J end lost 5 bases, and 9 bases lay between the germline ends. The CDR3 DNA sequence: TGCGCCAGCAGCTTGACGATGACGACCGGGGAGCTGTTTTTT. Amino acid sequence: CASSLTMTTGELFF.

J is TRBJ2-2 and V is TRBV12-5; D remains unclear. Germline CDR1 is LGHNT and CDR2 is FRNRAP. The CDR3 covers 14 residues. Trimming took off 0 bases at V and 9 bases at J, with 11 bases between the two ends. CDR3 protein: CASGLVSMGWELFF. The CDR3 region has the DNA TGTGCTAGTGGTTTGGTATCCATGGGTTGGGAGCTGTTTTTT.

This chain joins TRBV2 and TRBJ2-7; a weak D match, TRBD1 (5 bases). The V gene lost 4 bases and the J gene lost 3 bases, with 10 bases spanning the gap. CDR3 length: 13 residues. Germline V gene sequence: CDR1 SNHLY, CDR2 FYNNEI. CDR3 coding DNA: TGTGCCAGCAGTGTATTACAGGTCTACGAGCAGTACTTC. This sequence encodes CASSVLQVYEQYF.

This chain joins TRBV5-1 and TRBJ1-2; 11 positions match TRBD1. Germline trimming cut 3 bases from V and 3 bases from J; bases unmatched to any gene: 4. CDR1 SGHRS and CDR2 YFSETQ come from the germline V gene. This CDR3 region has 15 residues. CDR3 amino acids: CASSSLGQGDYGYTF. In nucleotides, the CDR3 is TGCGCCAGCAGCTCACTGGGACAGGGGGACTATGGCTACACCTTC.